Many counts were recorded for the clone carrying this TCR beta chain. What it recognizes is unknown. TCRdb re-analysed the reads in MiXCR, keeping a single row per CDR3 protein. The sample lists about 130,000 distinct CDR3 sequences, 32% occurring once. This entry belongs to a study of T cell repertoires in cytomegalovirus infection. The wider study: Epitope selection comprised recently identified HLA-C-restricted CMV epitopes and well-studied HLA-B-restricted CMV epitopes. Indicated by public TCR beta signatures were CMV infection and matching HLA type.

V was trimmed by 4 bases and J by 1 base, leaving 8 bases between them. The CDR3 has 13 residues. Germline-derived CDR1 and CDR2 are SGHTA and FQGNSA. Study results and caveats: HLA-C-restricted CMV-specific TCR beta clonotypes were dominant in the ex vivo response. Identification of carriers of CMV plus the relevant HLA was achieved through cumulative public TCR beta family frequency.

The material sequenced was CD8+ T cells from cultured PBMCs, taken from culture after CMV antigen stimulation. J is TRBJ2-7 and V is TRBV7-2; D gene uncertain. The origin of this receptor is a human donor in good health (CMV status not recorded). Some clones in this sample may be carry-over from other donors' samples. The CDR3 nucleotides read TGTGCCAGCAGCTCCCCGCCTTCCTACGAGCAGTACTTC. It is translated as CASSSPPSYEQYF.